These T cell receptor beta chains were read from a single sample in a study of T cell responses to AZD1222 COVID-19 vaccine. The repertoire was sequenced with immunoSEQ multiplex PCR; TCRdb's copy has only in-frame clones and lacks some. The repertoire consists of about 88,000 clones, with 91% occurring once and the leading ten covering roughly 5.6%. This specimen was peripheral blood, taken on day 0 of MenACWY control vaccination. Every receptor here comes from an adult in good health. CDR3s include the opening cysteine and the closing phenylalanine or tryptophan. Each record gives: D gene, V gene, clone size, J gene, CDR3 protein, CDR3 DNA. A D gene is named only where the DNA matches it firmly. Rows give clone size only sometimes, using once, few, many, or a class for an expanded clone.

d_gene: TRBD1
v_gene: TRBV7-2
abundance: NA
j_gene: TRBJ1-2
CDR3aa: CASSLGRTGFGYTF
CDR3nt: TGTGCCAGCAGCTTAGGAAGGACAGGGTTTGGCTACACCTTC

d_gene: TRBD1
v_gene: TRBV28
abundance: NA
j_gene: TRBJ2-3
CDR3aa: CASSLLGQTKDTQYF
CDR3nt: TGTGCCAGCAGTTTATTGGGACAGACCAAAGATACGCAGTATTTT

d_gene: NA
v_gene: TRBV10-1
abundance: NA
j_gene: TRBJ2-3
CDR3aa: CASVDISTDTQYF
CDR3nt: TGCGCCAGTGTGGACATCTCCACAGATACGCAGTATTTT

d_gene: TRBD1
v_gene: TRBV7-9
abundance: NA
j_gene: TRBJ1-5
CDR3aa: CASGTGQGAYQPQHF
CDR3nt: TGTGCCAGCGGCACGGGACAGGGGGCTTATCAGCCCCAGCATTTT

d_gene: NA
v_gene: TRBV7-9
abundance: NA
j_gene: TRBJ1-4
CDR3aa: CASSPTPLSTTNEKLFF
CDR3nt: TGTGCCAGCAGCCCAACCCCTTTATCCACAACTAATGAAAAACTGTTTTTT

d_gene: NA
v_gene: TRBV13
abundance: NA
j_gene: TRBJ2-1
CDR3aa: CASRILNEQFF
CDR3nt: TGTGCCAGCAGGATCCTCAATGAGCAGTTCTTC

d_gene: NA
v_gene: TRBV4-1
abundance: NA
j_gene: TRBJ2-1
CDR3aa: CASSQEEIRPNEQFF
CDR3nt: TGCGCCAGCAGCCAAGAGGAGATACGCCCCAATGAGCAGTTCTTC

d_gene: NA
v_gene: TRBV6-5
abundance: NA
j_gene: TRBJ2-7
CDR3aa: CASSREQTHPYEQYF
CDR3nt: TGTGCCAGCAGTCGCGAACAAACACATCCCTACGAGCAGTACTTC

d_gene: NA
v_gene: TRBV28
abundance: NA
j_gene: TRBJ1-4
CDR3aa: CASSFLSSYEKLFF
CDR3nt: TGTGCCAGCAGTTTTTTGTCGTCCTACGAAAAGCTGTTTTTT

d_gene: NA
v_gene: TRBV5-1
abundance: NA
j_gene: TRBJ2-7
CDR3aa: CASSLEGGGDEQYF
CDR3nt: TGCGCCAGCAGCTTGGAAGGAGGGGGCGACGAGCAGTACTTC

d_gene: TRBD1
v_gene: TRBV27
abundance: NA
j_gene: TRBJ1-2
CDR3aa: CASSKIGQGNGYTF
CDR3nt: TGTGCCAGCAGTAAAATAGGACAGGGGAATGGCTACACCTTC

d_gene: NA
v_gene: TRBV5-1
abundance: NA
j_gene: TRBJ1-6
CDR3aa: CASSLGAGEGSPLHF
CDR3nt: TGCGCCAGCAGCTTGGGTGCCGGGGAAGGGTCACCCCTCCACTTT

d_gene: NA
v_gene: TRBV5-6
abundance: NA
j_gene: TRBJ1-5
CDR3aa: CASSPGGVSNQPQHF
CDR3nt: TGTGCCAGCAGCCCCGGAGGGGTAAGCAATCAGCCCCAGCATTTT

d_gene: NA
v_gene: TRBV6-1
abundance: NA
j_gene: TRBJ1-1
CDR3aa: CASSEWGLNTEAFF
CDR3nt: TGTGCCAGCAGTGAATGGGGACTGAACACTGAAGCTTTCTTT

d_gene: TRBD1
v_gene: TRBV28
abundance: once
j_gene: TRBJ1-4
CDR3aa: CASRQQGGSEKLFF
CDR3nt: TGTGCCAGCAGGCAACAGGGGGGAAGTGAAAAACTGTTTTTT

d_gene: NA
v_gene: TRBV27
abundance: once
j_gene: TRBJ2-7
CDR3aa: CASSLSAGASSYEQYF
CDR3nt: TGTGCCAGCAGTTTATCAGCCGGGGCCTCTTCCTACGAGCAGTACTTC

d_gene: NA
v_gene: TRBV12-3/TRBV12-4
abundance: NA
j_gene: TRBJ1-5
CDR3aa: CASSPPGRTQHF
CDR3nt: TGTGCCAGCAGTCCCCCTGGAAGGACCCAGCATTTT

d_gene: NA
v_gene: TRBV6-5
abundance: NA
j_gene: TRBJ1-2
CDR3aa: CASSYSTGVGGYTF
CDR3nt: TGTGCCAGCAGTTACTCGACCGGGGTCGGTGGCTACACCTTC

d_gene: TRBD1
v_gene: TRBV19
abundance: NA
j_gene: TRBJ2-7
CDR3aa: CASRGTGASYEQYF
CDR3nt: TGTGCCAGTAGGGGGACAGGGGCCTCCTACGAGCAGTACTTC

d_gene: NA
v_gene: TRBV19
abundance: NA
j_gene: TRBJ1-5
CDR3aa: CASSIPRAGGGQPQHF
CDR3nt: TGTGCCAGTAGTATACCACGGGCCGGGGGCGGTCAGCCCCAGCATTTT

d_gene: TRBD1
v_gene: TRBV5-6
abundance: NA
j_gene: TRBJ1-1
CDR3aa: CASSSTGEGHTEAFF
CDR3nt: TGTGCCAGCAGCTCGACAGGGGAGGGACACACTGAAGCTTTCTTT

d_gene: NA
v_gene: TRBV24-1
abundance: NA
j_gene: TRBJ1-5
CDR3aa: CATSLNGNQPQHF
CDR3nt: TGTGCCACCAGCCTCAACGGCAATCAGCCCCAGCATTTT

d_gene: NA
v_gene: TRBV21-1
abundance: NA
j_gene: TRBJ2-4
CDR3aa: CASSSCGTAKNIQYF
CDR3nt: TGTGCCAGCAGCAGTTGCGGGACAGCCAAAAACATTCAGTACTTC

d_gene: TRBD2
v_gene: TRBV7-7
abundance: NA
j_gene: TRBJ2-3
CDR3aa: CASSLGLAGGADTQYF
CDR3nt: TGTGCTAGCAGCTTAGGACTAGCGGGAGGTGCCGATACGCAGTATTTT

d_gene: TRBD1
v_gene: TRBV13
abundance: NA
j_gene: TRBJ2-7
CDR3aa: CASSLNRGRGSEQYF
CDR3nt: TGTGCCAGCAGCCTAAACAGGGGGCGCGGCTCCGAGCAGTACTTC

d_gene: NA
v_gene: TRBV6-1
abundance: few
j_gene: TRBJ2-7
CDR3aa: CASSGQVQALVDEQYF
CDR3nt: TGTGCCAGCAGTGGACAGGTTCAGGCCTTGGTCGACGAGCAGTACTTC

d_gene: NA
v_gene: TRBV5-1
abundance: NA
j_gene: TRBJ1-6
CDR3aa: CASSPGSYNSPLHF
CDR3nt: TGCGCCAGCAGCCCGGGCTCCTATAATTCACCCCTCCACTTT

d_gene: TRBD1
v_gene: TRBV18
abundance: once
j_gene: TRBJ1-6
CDR3aa: CASSPGQANSPLHF
CDR3nt: TGTGCCAGCTCACCGGGACAGGCTAATTCACCCCTCCACTTT

d_gene: NA
v_gene: TRBV28
abundance: NA
j_gene: TRBJ1-2
CDR3aa: CASNRPGVNYGYTF
CDR3nt: TGTGCCAGCAACCGACCCGGCGTCAACTATGGCTACACCTTC

d_gene: TRBD1
v_gene: TRBV3-1/TRBV3-2
abundance: NA
j_gene: TRBJ1-4
CDR3aa: CASSHGQDNEKLFF
CDR3nt: TGTGCCAGCAGCCATGGACAGGATAATGAAAAACTGTTTTTT

d_gene: TRBD1
v_gene: TRBV6-2/TRBV6-3
abundance: once
j_gene: TRBJ1-2
CDR3aa: CASSSTGESYGYTF
CDR3nt: TGTGCCAGCAGCAGCACAGGGGAGAGCTATGGCTACACCTTC

d_gene: TRBD1
v_gene: TRBV5-1
abundance: NA
j_gene: TRBJ2-7
CDR3aa: CASSFDRAAYEQYF
CDR3nt: TGCGCCAGCAGCTTTGACAGGGCAGCCTACGAGCAGTACTTC

d_gene: NA
v_gene: TRBV6-5
abundance: NA
j_gene: TRBJ1-2
CDR3aa: CASSYSGPIEDGYTF
CDR3nt: TGTGCCAGCAGTTACTCAGGTCCGATTGAAGATGGCTACACCTTC

d_gene: NA
v_gene: TRBV4-3
abundance: NA
j_gene: TRBJ2-3
CDR3aa: CASSQDRGVPDTQYF
CDR3nt: TGCGCCAGCAGCCAAGATAGGGGGGTCCCGGATACGCAGTATTTT

d_gene: NA
v_gene: TRBV6-5
abundance: NA
j_gene: TRBJ2-2
CDR3aa: CASRQQEHRELFF
CDR3nt: TGTGCCAGCAGACAACAGGAACACCGGGAGCTGTTTTTT

d_gene: TRBD1
v_gene: TRBV19
abundance: NA
j_gene: TRBJ2-6
CDR3aa: CASSSPGQGLSGANVLTF
CDR3nt: TGTGCCAGTAGTTCACCGGGACAGGGCCTCTCTGGGGCCAACGTCCTGACTTTC

d_gene: NA
v_gene: TRBV24-1
abundance: NA
j_gene: TRBJ1-2
CDR3aa: CATSDPVGGYTF
CDR3nt: TGTGCCACCAGTGACCCGGTGGGAGGCTACACCTTC